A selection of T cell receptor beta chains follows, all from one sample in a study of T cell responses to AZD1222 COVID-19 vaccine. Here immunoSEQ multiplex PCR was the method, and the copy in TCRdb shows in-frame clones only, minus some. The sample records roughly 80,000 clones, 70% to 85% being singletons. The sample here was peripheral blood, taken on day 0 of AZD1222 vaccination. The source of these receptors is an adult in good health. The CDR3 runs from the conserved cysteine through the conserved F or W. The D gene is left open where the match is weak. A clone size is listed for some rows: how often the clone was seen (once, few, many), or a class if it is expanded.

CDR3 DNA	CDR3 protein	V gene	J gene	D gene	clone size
TGCAGTGCTAGATCGAGGATGCAGTTCTTC	CSARSRMQFF	TRBV20-1	TRBJ2-1	-	-
TGTGCCAGCAGCCTACTAAACGCGGCGGCAGATACGCAGTATTTT	CASSLLNAAADTQYF	TRBV7-2	TRBJ2-3	-	-
TGTGCCACCAGCAGAGGAGGTTCCGTGGGTGAGCAGTTCTTC	CATSRGGSVGEQFF	TRBV15	TRBJ2-1	-	-
TGTGCCAGCAGTCCCGCCGAGAGACAGGGTGAAAAACTGTTTTTT	CASSPAERQGEKLFF	TRBV6-2/TRBV6-3	TRBJ1-4	TRBD1	few
TGTGCCAGCAGCCACGGGGACAGGTTTTGGGAGACCCAGTACTTC	CASSHGDRFWETQYF	TRBV11-2	TRBJ2-5	TRBD1	few
TGTGCCAGCAGCCAAGTGGGAGTGGTAAACCCACAGGTATATGACAGGGGATATGGCTACACCTTC	CASSQVGVVNPQVYDRGYGYTF	TRBV3-1/TRBV3-2	TRBJ1-2	TRBD1	-
TGTGCCAGCAGATTTACCATGAACACTGAAGCTTTCTTT	CASRFTMNTEAFF	TRBV7-3	TRBJ1-1	-	-
TGCGCCAGCATTAAGCCGGAGTACAATCAGCCCCAGCATTTT	CASIKPEYNQPQHF	TRBV5-1	TRBJ1-5	-	-
TGTGCCAGAAGCTTAGAGTCCGGACGAGGGGGCTATGGCTACACCTTC	CARSLESGRGGYGYTF	TRBV7-5	TRBJ1-2	-	-
TGCGCCAGCAGCTTGAACCAGGGGTTGGATTCACCCCTCCACTTT	CASSLNQGLDSPLHF	TRBV5-1	TRBJ1-6	-	-
TGTGCCAGCAGCCCCCAAAGCGGGGGATACAATGAGCAGTTCTTC	CASSPQSGGYNEQFF	TRBV7-2	TRBJ2-1	TRBD2	-
TGTGCCTGGAGTTGGATCGGGACAGGGGGCTCTAACTATGGCTACACCTTC	CAWSWIGTGGSNYGYTF	TRBV30	TRBJ1-2	TRBD1	-
TGTGCCAGCAGCCCATCCAGGGCCACTAACTATGGCTACACCTTC	CASSPSRATNYGYTF	TRBV2	TRBJ1-2	-	-
TGCGCCAGCAGCTTGGAGAGGACAGGGGTGTATGGCTACACCTTC	CASSLERTGVYGYTF	TRBV5-1	TRBJ1-2	TRBD1	-
TGTGCCAGCAGCTCGGGACCATATAATTCACCCCTCCACTTT	CASSSGPYNSPLHF	TRBV7-9	TRBJ1-6	-	-
TGCGCCAGCAGCTTGAGGGGGTCTGGAAACACCATATATTTT	CASSLRGSGNTIYF	TRBV5-1	TRBJ1-3	-	few
TGTGCCAGCAGCTTAAGGGGACTAGCGGCAGATACGCAGTATTTT	CASSLRGLAADTQYF	TRBV7-3	TRBJ2-3	TRBD2	-
TGTGCCAGCAGTACAGCCTACGAGCAGTACTTC	CASSTAYEQYF	TRBV12-3/TRBV12-4	TRBJ2-7	-	-
TGTGCCAGCAGCTTAGGCCGCGAGACCCAGTACTTC	CASSLGRETQYF	TRBV13	TRBJ2-5	-	-
TGTGCCATCAGTAGAACGACTAGCGGGGGGGCAGGCGAGCAGTACTTC	CAISRTTSGGAGEQYF	TRBV10-3	TRBJ2-7	TRBD2	-
TGTGCCAGCGGTCCACTAGCGGGAGGGCGCGAGCAGTACTTC	CASGPLAGGREQYF	TRBV27	TRBJ2-7	TRBD2	-
TGTGCCAGTAGTGGGAGGACTAGGGAGACCCAGTACTTC	CASSGRTRETQYF	TRBV19	TRBJ2-5	TRBD2	-
TGTGCCAGCAGCTCCTGGACAGGGGGAAATGAAAAACTGTTTTTT	CASSSWTGGNEKLFF	TRBV5-4	TRBJ1-4	TRBD1	-